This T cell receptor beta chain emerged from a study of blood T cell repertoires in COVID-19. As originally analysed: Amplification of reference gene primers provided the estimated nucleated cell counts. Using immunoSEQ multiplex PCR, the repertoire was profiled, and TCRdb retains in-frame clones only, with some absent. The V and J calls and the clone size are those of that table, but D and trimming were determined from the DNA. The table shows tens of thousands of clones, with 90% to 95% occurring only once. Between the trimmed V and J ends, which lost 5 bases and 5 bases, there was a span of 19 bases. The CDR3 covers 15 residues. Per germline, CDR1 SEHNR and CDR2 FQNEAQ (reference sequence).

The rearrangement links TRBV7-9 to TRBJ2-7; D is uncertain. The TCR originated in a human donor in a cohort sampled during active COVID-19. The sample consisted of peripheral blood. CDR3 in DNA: TGTGCCAGCAGCCCTACTCTCTCACCTCGAAACGAGCAGTACTTC. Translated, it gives CASSPTLSPRNEQYF. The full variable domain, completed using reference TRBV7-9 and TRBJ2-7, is DTGVSQNPRHKITKRGQNVTFRCDPISEHNRLYWYRQTLGQGPEFLTYFQNEAQLEKSRLLSDRFSAERPKGSFSTLEIQRTEQGDSAMYLCASSPTLSPRNEQYFGPGTRLTVT.